Here is one TCR beta chain with its context. What it recognizes is unknown. This sample was included in a study of cytomegalovirus exposure and HLA in healthy donors. 13 Jbeta primers and 60 Vbeta primers were used for the PCR. Sequenced by immunoSEQ multiplex PCR; TCRdb stores in-frame clones only, minus some. The sample has roughly 100,000 clones; roughly 60% are singletons. Study-wide results and limits: In a later analysis, TCR beta V- and J-gene trimming was associated with a missense DCLRE1C variant.

The length of the CDR3 is 13 residues. Trimming left V 2 bases short and J 3 bases short, with 8 bases between. Germline V gene data show CDR1 as MGHDK and CDR2 as SYGVNS. This TCR came from a human donor in good health. The chain joins TRBV25-1 to TRBJ2-7; D not certain. Material: PBMCs. The CDR3 coding sequence is TGTGCCAGCAGTGAAGTTAATAACTACGAGCAGTACTTC. This sequence encodes CASSEVNNYEQYF.